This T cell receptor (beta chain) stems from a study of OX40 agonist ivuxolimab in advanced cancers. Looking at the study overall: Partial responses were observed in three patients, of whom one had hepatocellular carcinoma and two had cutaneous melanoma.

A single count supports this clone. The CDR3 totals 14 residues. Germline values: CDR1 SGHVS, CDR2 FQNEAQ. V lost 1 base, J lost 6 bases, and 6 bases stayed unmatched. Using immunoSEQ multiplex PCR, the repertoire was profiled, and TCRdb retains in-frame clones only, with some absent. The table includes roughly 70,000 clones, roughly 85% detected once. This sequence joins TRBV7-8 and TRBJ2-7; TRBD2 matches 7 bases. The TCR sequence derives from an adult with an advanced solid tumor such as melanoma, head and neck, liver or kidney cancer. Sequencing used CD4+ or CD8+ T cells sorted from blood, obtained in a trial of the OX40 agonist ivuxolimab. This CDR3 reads CASSLVRGGGEQYF. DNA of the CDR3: TGTGCCAGCAGCTTAGTACGTGGGGGGGGCGAGCAGTACTTC.